This TCR beta chain was retrieved from a study of human T cells and chemical hapten exposure. Time point noted: patch test 2, 6 weeks after DPC sensitization. Treatment described: therapeutic diphenylcyclopropenone sensitization with weekly scalp DPC. Prior to each patch test being applied, blood was drawn. About this clonotype itself: Its target is unknown.

The library put unique molecular identifiers onto individual cDNA molecules. Via MiXCR, TCRdb re-called the RACE reads, giving one row per CDR3 protein. Of some 89,000 distinct CDR3 sequences listed, more than 8.5% were seen once; the top ten hold approximately 2.5%. Trimming took 2 bases from V and 3 from J; bases not matched to a gene: 11. Germline lookup yields CDR1 SEHNR and CDR2 FQNEAQ (reference sequence). This CDR3 has 18 residues. Study outcomes and limitations: PT1 expanded TCR numbers tracked positively with patch test score.

V and J are TRBV7-9 and TRBJ2-1; 9 bases map to TRBD2. The receptor's source is a young woman with alopecia areata. Some clones in this sample may be carry-over from other donors' samples. This sample comprised whole blood, obtained in connection with sensitization to the hapten diphenylcyclopropenone (DPC). The CDR3 DNA is TGTGCCAGCAGCTTAAAAAGCGGGAGGCCAGGAAGCTACAATGAGCAGTTCTTC. Translation: CASSLKSGRPGSYNEQFF.